The 27 T cell receptor beta chains below were found in one sample sequenced in a study of T-cell reconstitution after alpha-beta-depleted transplantation in children. During its preparation, the TCRbeta library received unique molecular identifiers. TCRdb itself ran the PCR reads through MiXCR, one entry per CDR3 protein. Of approximately 80,000 distinct CDR3 sequences listed, over 12% are singletons. Material: PBMCs, mostly from graft donor cells, obtained 180 days after TCRalphabeta/CD19-depleted stem cell transplant. These TCRs come from a male patient aged 2-9 years who had a stem cell transplant for acute lymphoblastic leukemia, so the T cells may come from the graft donor.

J is TRBJ1-3 and V is TRBV5-6; D perhaps matches TRBD1 (5 bases). This CDR3 comprises 15 residues. V was trimmed by 2 bases and J by 0 bases, leaving 9 bases between them. Germline assignment: CDR1 SGHDT and CDR2 YYEEEE. This chain's CDR3 is CASSFPGDSGNTIYF. The CDR3 DNA reads as TGTGCCAGCAGCTTCCCGGGGGACTCTGGAAACACCATATATTTT.

The table lists this clonotype with a few counts. This chain connects TRBV7-6 to TRBJ1-6; D is perhaps TRBD1 (6 bases). The CDR3 extends over 15 amino acids. V dropped 1 base and J dropped 4 bases, with 8 bases sitting between them. The germline V gene has CDR1 SGHVS and CDR2 FNYEAQ. The DNA of the CDR3 is TGTGCCAGCAGCTTAGAGGGGGATTATAATTCACCCCTCCACTTT. Its protein product is CASSLEGDYNSPLHF.

The V call is TRBV7-2, the J call TRBJ2-7; 11 bases align to TRBD2. Germline CDR1 and CDR2: SGHTA and FQGNSA. V shed 5 bases, J shed 2 bases, and the junction held 5 bases outside the gene matches. This CDR3 is built from 15 residues. For the CDR3, the DNA is TGTGCCAGCAGCCCAGAACTAGCGGGGGCCTACGAGCAGTACTTC. Amino acid sequence: CASSPELAGAYEQYF.

V gene TRBV6-1 combines with J gene TRBJ2-1, with 10 bases aligning to TRBD1. From germline, CDR1 is MNHNS and CDR2 SASEGT. Trimming cost V 5 bases and J 8 bases; bases outside gene matches: 9. The CDR3 loop spans 15 amino acids. CDR3 region: CASSRRTGGVDEQFF. The CDR3 nucleotides are TGTGCCAGCAGTCGCCGGACAGGGGGAGTCGATGAGCAGTTCTTC.

The chain employs TRBV12-3 or TRBV12-4 and TRBJ1-3, with 7 bases matching TRBD1. V lost 5 bases and J lost 2; bases outside the gene matches: 6. The length of the CDR3 is 15 residues. In nucleotides, the CDR3 is TGTGCCAGCAGTGGGAAGGGGGCGCCTGGAAACACCATATATTTT. It translates to CASSGKGAPGNTIYF.

The V and J genes are TRBV28 and TRBJ2-3, with D perhaps given as TRBD1 or TRBD2 (5 bases each). CDR3 size: 17 residues. The germline V gene encodes CDR1 MDHEN and CDR2 SYDVKM. With 2 bases removed from V and 1 base from J, the gap between germline ends came to 16 bases. CDR3 amino acids: CASSLKRGVRGTDTQYF. The CDR3 DNA sequence: TGTGCCAGCAGTTTAAAGAGGGGAGTCCGTGGCACAGATACGCAGTATTTT.

This rearrangement joins TRBV3-1 to TRBJ1-5, with D perhaps matching TRBD1 (5 bases). The CDR3 extends over 16 amino acids. V dropped 1 base and J dropped 3 bases, with 13 bases sitting between them. The germline CDR1 and CDR2 sequences are LGHDT and YNNKEL (reference sequence). The CDR3 protein is CASSQGGHRTNQPQHF. The CDR3 DNA reads TGTGCCAGCAGCCAAGGTGGACACCGGACCAATCAGCCCCAGCATTTT.

This clonotype has a handful of counts. The chain recombines TRBV4-2 with TRBJ2-7; possibly TRBD2 for D (6 bases). The CDR3 is made up of 17 amino acids. Germline V gene sequence: CDR1 LGHNA, CDR2 YNFKEQ. The V end lost 1 base, the J end lost 2 bases, and 18 bases lay between the germline ends. Here the CDR3 DNA reads TGTGCCAGCAGCCAAGGAGGCGGGGATGCCGTAGCCTACGAGCAGTACTTC. Translating it yields CASSQGGGDAVAYEQYF.

The gene calls are TRBV9 and TRBJ2-7; possibly TRBD1 for D (6 bases). The ends were cut back, 3 bases at V and 1 base at J, with 11 bases in the middle. The CDR3 extends over 14 amino acids. Germline loops: CDR1 SGDLS, CDR2 YYNGEE. The CDR3 sequence is CASSGGQSSYEQYF. The CDR3, as DNA: TGTGCCAGCAGCGGAGGACAGTCTTCCTACGAGCAGTACTTC.

This clonotype was seen only a few times. This chain uses TRBV7-2 with TRBJ1-5; 9 nucleotides align to TRBD1. The V gene's germline CDR1 is SGHTA and CDR2 FQGNSA. The CDR3 spans 16 residues. Trimming cost V 3 bases and J 6 bases; bases outside gene matches: 9. CDR3 loop: CASSFTGGEKGQPQHF. CDR3 nucleotides: TGTGCCAGCAGCTTTACAGGGGGCGAGAAGGGTCAGCCCCAGCATTTT.

This clonotype is labeled as medium-sized. V and J are TRBV18 and TRBJ2-1; 8 bases match TRBD2. From germline, CDR1 is KGHSH and CDR2 LQKENI. This CDR3 has 16 residues. The ends lost 2 bases at V and 4 bases at J; junction bases unmatched: 7. The CDR3 nucleotides read TGTGCCAGCTCACCAGACATAGCGGGGTTTTACAATGAGCAGTTCTTC. Translation: CASSPDIAGFYNEQFF.

This clonotype appeared a few times. The chain uses TRBV27 and TRBJ1-2; D call uncertain. CDR3 length: 15 residues. Trimming pared 6 bases from V and 4 bases from J, leaving 18 bases between. Germline lookup yields CDR1 MNHEY and CDR2 SMNVEV (reference sequence). CDR3 nucleotide sequence: TGTGCCAGCAGGCCTAGGGCAGGAGTCATCTATGGCTACACCTTC. This encodes CASRPRAGVIYGYTF.

This clonotype was detected only a few times. The chain has TRBV7-2 and TRBJ1-5, with TRBD1 matching over 7 bases. In germline, CDR1 is SGHTA, CDR2 FQGNSA. The CDR3 has 14 amino acids. The trim removed 3 bases at V and 6 bases at J, leaving 5 bases unmatched. CDR3 protein: CASSFTGAGQPQHF. Here the CDR3 DNA reads TGTGCCAGCAGCTTCACAGGGGCGGGTCAGCCCCAGCATTTT.

The genes are TRBV28 and TRBJ2-2; 8 nucleotides agree with TRBD2. V shed 3 bases, J shed 6 bases, and the junction held 6 bases outside the gene matches. The CDR3 consists of 15 residues. Germline values: CDR1 MDHEN, CDR2 SYDVKM. The CDR3 loop reads CASSFLAGVAGELFF. The DNA of the CDR3 is TGTGCCAGCAGTTTCCTAGCGGGTGTTGCCGGGGAGCTGTTTTTT.

The rearrangement uses TRBV6-1 and TRBJ2-5, with a possible D match to TRBD1 (5 bases). The germline V gene has CDR1 MNHNS and CDR2 SASEGT. V lost 6 bases, J lost 3 bases, and 20 bases lay in between. The CDR3 is 16 residues long. The CDR3 nucleotides read TGTGCCAGCAGCCACCCAGGGTTACGCGGAAAAGAGACCCAGTACTTC. Encoded protein: CASSHPGLRGKETQYF.

This clonotype was seen more than once but under ten times. CDR3 sequence: CASSRDWRTVRTQYF. CDR3 nucleotide sequence: TGTGCCAGCAGCCGGGACTGGAGAACCGTGCGGACCCAGTACTTC. The chain carries TRBV5-6 and TRBJ2-5; possible D gene TRBD2, 6 bases. V was trimmed by 4 bases and J by 7 bases, leaving 20 bases between them. Germline assignment: CDR1 SGHDT and CDR2 YYEEEE. The CDR3 extends over 15 amino acids.

The rearrangement uses TRBV6-5 and TRBJ1-3; D call uncertain. The germline V gene has CDR1 MNHEY and CDR2 SVGAGI. Trimming cost V 2 bases and J 7 bases, with 6 bases left between them. The CDR3 is 12 residues long. The CDR3 DNA reads TGTGCCAGCAGTTACGATCGTAACACCATATATTTT. This encodes CASSYDRNTIYF.

This chain joins TRBV6-6 and TRBJ1-2; D not resolved. V lost 8 bases to trimming and J lost 2 bases, with 12 bases between them. Per germline, CDR1 MNHNY and CDR2 SVGAGI (reference sequence). This CDR3 contains 13 residues. CDR3 in amino acids: CASGQRQNYGYTF. For the CDR3, the DNA is TGTGCCAGCGGTCAAAGGCAGAACTATGGCTACACCTTC.

As regards this clonotype: A much larger clone lies a single base off, so this may be a read error. The chain uses TRBV5-1 and TRBJ2-3; D may be TRBD2 (6 bases). CDR3 length equals 15 residues. Germline assignment: CDR1 SGHRS and CDR2 YFSETQ. CDR3 in amino acids: CSSSFIPLEGDTQYF. As DNA, the CDR3 is TGCTCCAGCAGCTTTATACCGTTGGAGGGAGATACGCAGTATTTT.

This rearrangement joins TRBV29-1 to TRBJ1-1; TRBD1 is a possible D gene (5 bases). This CDR3 comprises 12 residues. Germline CDR1 and CDR2: SQVTM and ANQGSEA. Trimming pared 7 bases from V and 4 bases from J, leaving 13 bases between. In nucleotides, the CDR3 is TGCAGCGGCCAGGGTAAGGCCACTGAAGCTTTCTTT. Amino acid sequence: CSGQGKATEAFF.

This clonotype turned up a few times. V and J are TRBV10-3 and TRBJ2-5; TRBD2 agrees at 9 bases. Trimming took 6 bases from V and 4 from J; bases not matched to a gene: 6. The CDR3 has 14 amino acids. Germline CDR1 ENHRY, CDR2 SYGVKD. CDR3: CAISGTSLRETQYF. CDR3 in DNA: TGTGCCATCAGCGGGACTAGCCTACGAGAGACCCAGTACTTC.

The rearrangement joins TRBV6-1 to TRBJ2-3; 10 positions match TRBD1. The CDR3 length is 14 residues. V lost 7 bases and J lost 3; bases outside the gene matches: 4. CDR1 is MNHNS, CDR2 SASEGT, per germline. CDR3 sequence (DNA): TGTGCCAGCACCTGGGACAGGGGAACAGATACGCAGTATTTT. It translates to CASTWDRGTDTQYF.

J is TRBJ2-3 and V is TRBV4-3; 7 nucleotides match TRBD1. Germline assignment: CDR1 LGHNA and CDR2 YSLEER. V trimming: 3 bases; J trimming: 4 bases; junction bases outside the gene matches: 7. The CDR3 totals 15 residues. This CDR3 is CASSHLDRDADTQYF. The CDR3 region has the DNA TGCGCCAGCAGCCATCTTGACAGGGACGCAGATACGCAGTATTTT.

This clonotype was counted ten times or more. The CDR3 here is CSVRDSRSEQFF. In DNA form, the CDR3 reads TGCAGCGTTCGGGACTCACGGAGTGAGCAGTTCTTC. V and J are TRBV29-1 and TRBJ2-1; tentative D call: TRBD2 (6 bases). CDR3 length: 12 amino acids. In germline, CDR1 is SQVTM, CDR2 ANQGSEA. V shed 5 bases and J shed 9 bases, with 14 bases lying between them.

This clonotype has at least ten counts. The chain joins TRBV25-1 to TRBJ2-2; no clear D gene. Germline CDR1 is MGHDK and CDR2 is SYGVNS. V gave up 6 bases and J gave up 5 bases, with 4 bases separating them. The CDR3 runs to 11 residues. The CDR3 DNA is TGTGCCAGCAGCGGTACCGGGGAGCTGTTTTTT. This translates into CASSGTGELFF.

The chain couples TRBV12-3 or TRBV12-4 to TRBJ2-5, with 9 nucleotides matching TRBD1. V was clipped by 5 bases and J by 5 bases; unmatched bases: 6. The CDR3 is 14 residues long. DNA of the CDR3: TGTGCCAGCAGTACGGACAGGGGTTGGGAGACCCAGTACTTC. Translation: CASSTDRGWETQYF.

The chain joins TRBV6-2 or TRBV6-3 to TRBJ1-2, with 7 bases fitting TRBD1. Unmatched junction bases numbered 1, after V lost 1 base and J lost 8 bases. This CDR3 is 12 amino acids long. The germline CDR1 and CDR2 sequences are MNHEY and SVGEGT. The CDR3 coding sequence is TGTGCCAGCAGTTACTGGGACAGCGGCTACACCTTC. Translating gives CASSYWDSGYTF.